This T cell receptor (beta chain) was retrieved from a study of T cell repertoires in cytomegalovirus infection. With regard to this clonotype: As yet, its antigen is unknown.

Germline V lookup: CDR1 LNHDA, CDR2 SQIVND (reference sequence). The V gene lost 6 bases and the J gene lost 6 bases, with 21 bases spanning the gap. The CDR3 is made up of 15 amino acids. TCRdb re-derived calls from the reads in MiXCR, one entry per CDR3 protein. The profile shows 250,000 to 350,000 distinct CDR3 sequences, roughly 26% of them singletons. Study results and caveats: The ex vivo response was dominated by HLA-C-restricted CMV-specific TCR beta clonotypes. Cumulated frequencies of public TCR beta families served to identify carriers of CMV plus the relevant HLA.

The rearrangement uses TRBV19 and TRBJ2-7; D might be TRBD2 (6 bases). The receptor was isolated from a human donor in good health (CMV status not recorded). Some clones in this sample may be carry-over from other donors' samples. The sequencing input was PBMCs. CDR3 residues: CASRGGSGRDGEQYF. Here the CDR3 DNA reads TGTGCCAGTAGAGGAGGGTCTGGCAGGGACGGCGAGCAGTACTTC.